This T cell receptor (beta chain) was captured in a study of T-cell reconstitution after alpha-beta-depleted transplantation in children. V shed 4 bases, J shed 7 bases, and the junction held 7 bases outside the gene matches. The germline V gene has CDR1 SEHNR and CDR2 FQNEAQ (reference sequence). CDR3 length: 15 residues. Unique molecular identifiers were incorporated when the TCRbeta library was constructed. One entry per CDR3 protein, called by TCRdb with MiXCR from the PCR reads. The data hold some 530,000 distinct CDR3 sequences, with 9.5% to 15% observed a single time. This clonotype showed up just a few times.

The chain couples TRBV7-9 to TRBJ1-4; TRBD1 matches at 9 bases. The sample here was PBMCs from the stem cell graft donor, taken from the stem cell graft. This sequence originates from a human donor who donated a stem cell graft to a child with combined immunodeficiency. Here the CDR3 DNA reads TGTGCCAGCAGCTCGGGCGGGACAGGGCGTGAAAAACTGTTTTTT. This sequence encodes CASSSGGTGREKLFF.